This T cell receptor (beta chain) was captured in a study of blood T cell repertoires in COVID-19. Method: immunoSEQ multiplex PCR; TCRdb's copy keeps in-frame clones and lacks some. The data hold around 220,000 clones, with under 95% observed a single time. V was cut by 2 bases and J by 0 bases, with 23 bases left in between. Germline CDR1 reads MNHNS; CDR2 reads SASEGT. The CDR3 runs 20 residues. The chain employs TRBV6-1 and TRBJ2-1; possible D gene TRBD1, 6 bases. The sequence derives from a young woman who had recovered from COVID-19. The sequencing sample was made of PBMCs or T cells enriched from blood (not recorded which). The CDR3 region has the DNA TGTGCCAGCAGTGAAAGGGGCACCTCAGGGGTCGGGGTCTCCTACAATGAGCAGTTCTTC. Translation: CASSERGTSGVGVSYNEQFF.